This T cell receptor beta chain derives from a study of blood T cell repertoires in COVID-19. Study overall: The United States, Italy and Spain supplied acute and convalescent COVID-19 samples. PBMCs, B-cell-depleted T cells, or T cells provided the cDNA or gDNA that made up the material.

J gave up 1 base and V 0 bases, and 9 bases lay outside the gene matches. CDR1 is SGDLS, CDR2 YYNGEE, per germline. This CDR3 comprises 18 residues. Original processing notes: How many nucleated cells were present was estimated from reference gene primer amplification. Generated by immunoSEQ multiplex PCR, the TCRdb table keeps only in-frame clones and is missing some. V, J and clone size are taken as reported in that table, and D and trimming were inferred from the DNA itself. The table lists approximately 190,000 clones, around 84% of them singletons, with less than 20% in the top ten. Sequenced sample: peripheral blood. The TCR originated in a human donor in a cohort sampled during active COVID-19. The rearrangement uses TRBV9 and TRBJ2-1; 8 bases are a match to TRBD2. CDR3: CASSVALAGRTSYNEQFF. In DNA, the CDR3 is TGTGCCAGCAGCGTAGCCTTAGCGGGGCGAACGTCCTACAATGAGCAGTTCTTC.